This T cell receptor beta chain came from a study of T-cell memory formation after mild COVID-19. Points from the study as a whole: Clones that got smaller from day 15 to 85 had even CD4/CD8, while clones growing later tipped toward CD4+.

About this clonotype: Its antigen is unknown.

Looked up from germline, CDR1 is SGHRS and CDR2 is YFSETQ. The CDR3 totals 14 residues. V lost 3 bases and J lost 3, with 11 bases in between. Each CDR3 protein gets one entry after TCRdb re-called the 5' RACE reads with MiXCR. The repertoire holds 350,000 to 450,000 distinct CDR3 sequences, with 20% to 25% as singletons. What was sequenced was PBMCs or a T cell subset sorted from them (not recorded which). J is TRBJ2-3 and V is TRBV5-1; perhaps TRBD2 as D (7 bases). The TCR originated in an adult woman who had mild COVID-19 (a few samples of this study predate the infection). Cell type and time point are not known. CDR3 sequence (DNA): TGCGCCAGCAGCTGGGGGGGCCGGACAGATACGCAGTATTTT. Amino acid sequence: CASSWGGRTDTQYF.